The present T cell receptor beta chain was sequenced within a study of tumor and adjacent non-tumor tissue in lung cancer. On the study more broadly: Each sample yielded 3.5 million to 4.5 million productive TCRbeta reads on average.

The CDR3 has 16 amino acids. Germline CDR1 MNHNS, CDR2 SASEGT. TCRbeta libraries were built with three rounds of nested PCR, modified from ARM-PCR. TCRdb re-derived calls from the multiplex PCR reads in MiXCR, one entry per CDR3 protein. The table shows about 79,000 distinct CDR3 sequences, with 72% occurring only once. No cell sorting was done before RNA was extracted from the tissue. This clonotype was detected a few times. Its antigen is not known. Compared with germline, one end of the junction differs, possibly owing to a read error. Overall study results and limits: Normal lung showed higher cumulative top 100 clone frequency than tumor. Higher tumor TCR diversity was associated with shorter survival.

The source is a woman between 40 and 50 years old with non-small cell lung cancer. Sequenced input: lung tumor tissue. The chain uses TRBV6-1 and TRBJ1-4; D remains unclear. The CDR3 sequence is CAGSEDPGPVNEKLFF. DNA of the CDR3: TGTGCCGGCAGTGAGGACCCGGGCCCAGTAAATGAAAAACTGTTTTTT.